This passage covers 15 T cell receptor beta chains from one sample sequenced in a study of PD-1 blockade in classical Hodgkin lymphoma. Using immunoSEQ multiplex PCR, the repertoire was profiled, and TCRdb retains in-frame clones only, with some absent. The table shows 31,000 or so clones, with around 84% occurring only once. Time point specified: cycle 4 day 1 (C4D1), after less than seven weeks of nivolumab. Exposure to brentuximab vedotin varied, and each patient had relapsed following autologous stem cell transplantation. With magnetic negative selection, CD4+ T cells were purified from PBMCs that had been thawed. Here the sequenced sample was CD4+ T cells from blood, taken before the fourth cycle of nivolumab. The receptors originated from a human donor with classical Hodgkin lymphoma.

The chain uses TRBV2 and TRBJ2-3, with 9 nucleotides matching TRBD2. The CDR3 totals 14 residues. V gave up 6 bases and J gave up 3 bases; unmatched junction bases: 4. Germline V CDR1 and CDR2: SNHLY, FYNNEI. The chain's CDR3 is CASRRGGGTDTQYF. The DNA of the CDR3 is TGTGCCAGCAGGCGGGGGGGCGGTACAGATACGCAGTATTTT.

The gene calls are TRBV2 and TRBJ1-4; the D is unclear. The germline CDR1 and CDR2 sequences are SNHLY and FYNNEI. The CDR3 spans 13 residues. The germline V and J ends were trimmed by 7 bases and 3 bases, with 9 bases remaining between them. CDR3: CASKEWANEKLFF. CDR3 DNA sequence: TGTGCCAGCAAGGAATGGGCTAATGAAAAACTGTTTTTT.

The CDR3 here is CASSFTGNLYGYTF. CDR3 nucleotides: TGTGCCAGCAGCTTTACAGGAAACCTATATGGCTACACCTTC. The genes are TRBV5-8 and TRBJ1-2; a possible D gene is TRBD1 (5 bases). This CDR3 spans 14 amino acids. The germline V gene encodes CDR1 SGHTS and CDR2 YDEGEE. The germline V and J ends were trimmed by 2 bases and 5 bases, with 13 bases remaining between them.

The genes are TRBV27 and TRBJ2-1, with unresolved D. V lost 4 bases and J lost 0, with 13 bases in between. Germline CDR1 is MNHEY and CDR2 is SMNVEV (reference sequence). CDR3 length: 16 amino acids. The CDR3 DNA follows: TGTGCCAGCAGTTCCCGGGTTGGGAACTCCTACAATGAGCAGTTCTTC. It encodes CASSSRVGNSYNEQFF.

The rearrangement uses TRBV4-1 and TRBJ2-3; D not certain. The germline V gene encodes CDR1 MGHRA and CDR2 YSYEKL. The CDR3 covers 14 residues. V gave up 1 base and J gave up 6 bases, with 11 bases separating them. For the CDR3, the DNA is TGCGCCAGCAGCCAAGGGTTTGACGGGGATACGCAGTATTTT. This translates into CASSQGFDGDTQYF.

The chain employs TRBV25-1 and TRBJ1-2; 7 positions match TRBD1. The trim removed 1 base at V and 6 bases at J, leaving 11 bases unmatched. Germline lookup yields CDR1 MGHDK and CDR2 SYGVNS. The CDR3 sequence is 16 residues long. The DNA of the CDR3 is TGTGCCAGCAGTGAATCTCCGTCGACAGGGCGGGATGGCTACACCTTC. As protein: CASSESPSTGRDGYTF.

J is TRBJ2-2 and V is TRBV4-3; D uncertain. The CDR3 has 14 amino acids. From germline, CDR1 is LGHNA and CDR2 YSLEER. Trimming cost V 0 bases and J 6 bases, with 8 bases left between them. Written as DNA, the CDR3 is TGCGCCAGCAGCCAAGATTGGCGCTCCGGGGAGCTGTTTTTT. Translated: CASSQDWRSGELFF.

CDR3 region: CASSFRGLWSDTQYF. The CDR3 DNA reads as TGTGCCAGCAGCTTCAGGGGTCTTTGGTCAGATACGCAGTATTTT. The chain links TRBV11-2 to TRBJ2-3, with D maybe TRBD1 (6 bases). Germline loops: CDR1 SGHAT, CDR2 FQNNGV. The germline V and J ends were trimmed by 3 bases and 4 bases, with 14 bases remaining between them. The CDR3 extends over 15 amino acids.

This sequence joins TRBV5-1 and TRBJ2-3, with 9 nucleotides matching TRBD2. This CDR3 has 17 amino acids. Per the germline V gene, CDR1 is SGHRS and CDR2 is YFSETQ. The V gene end was trimmed by 1 base and the J gene end by 0 bases; junction bases not matched to a gene: 6. CDR3 residues: CASSLSLAGRSTDTQYF. DNA of the CDR3: TGCGCCAGCAGCTTGTCTCTAGCGGGGCGGAGCACAGATACGCAGTATTTT.

The chain links TRBV5-6 to TRBJ2-3; D remains unclear. The germline gives CDR1 SGHDT, CDR2 YYEEEE. The V end was cut by 4 bases, the J end by 5 bases, with 14 bases between. There are 14 residues in the CDR3. In DNA form, the CDR3 reads TGTGCCAGCAGCCTGGACGGATTGGGAGATACGCAGTATTTT. Its protein is CASSLDGLGDTQYF.

The V call is TRBV19, the J call TRBJ2-1, with D unclear. Deletions cut 6 bases from V and 6 bases from J, with 15 bases between. This CDR3 is 14 amino acids long. Germline CDR1 is LNHDA and CDR2 is SQIVND (reference sequence). CDR3 DNA: TGTGCCAGTAGCAAAGGGAAGTTTATCAATGAGCAGTTCTTC. This gives the protein CASSKGKFINEQFF.

The J gene is TRBJ1-1, the V gene TRBV18; maybe TRBD1 (6 bases). Germline V gives CDR1 KGHSH, CDR2 LQKENI. V was pared by 4 bases and J by 1 base, with 16 bases between. This CDR3 has 16 residues. In nucleotides, the CDR3 is TGTGCCAGCTCACTGTTAAGGGGGAATGGGAACACTGAAGCTTTCTTT. This codes for CASSLLRGNGNTEAFF.

On this clone itself: Germline and junction disagree at one end, which may indicate a read error. CDR3 coding DNA: TGTGCCAGTAGTTTAGAATCCGGGGCCTACACTAACTATGGCTACACCTTC. It codes for CASSLESGAYTNYGYTF. This chain links TRBV19 with TRBJ1-2; D perhaps matches TRBD1 (5 bases). The CDR3 is made up of 17 amino acids. Germline CDR1 is LNHDA and CDR2 is SQIVND (reference sequence).

The genes are TRBV18 and TRBJ2-7, with D uncertain. CDR3 length equals 13 residues. CDR1 is KGHSH and CDR2 is LQKENI in the germline V gene. V was pared by 3 bases and J by 2 bases, with 8 bases between. The CDR3 loop is CASSPETAYEQYF. The CDR3 coding sequence is TGTGCCAGCTCACCTGAAACGGCCTACGAGCAGTACTTC. Variable domain in full (rest from reference TRBV18 and TRBJ2-7): NAGVMQNPRHLVRRRGQEARLRCSPMKGHSHVYWYRQLPEEGLKFMVYLQKENIIDESGMPKERFSAEFPKEGPSILRIQQVVRGDSAAYFCASSPETAYEQYFGPGTRLTVT.

The rearrangement links TRBV5-1 to TRBJ1-3, with TRBD1 as a possible D gene (6 bases). Trimming pared 4 bases from V and 0 bases from J, leaving 23 bases between. CDR1 is SGHRS, CDR2 YFSETQ, per germline. CDR3 size: 19 residues. CDR3: CASSPGAGAIWGSGNTIYF. CDR3 in DNA: TGCGCCAGCAGCCCTGGGGCAGGGGCCATATGGGGCTCTGGAAACACCATATATTTT.